Listed below are T cell receptor beta chains from one sample, sequenced in a study of spatial heterogeneity in lung cancer. TCRdb fed the 5' RACE reads into MiXCR, producing one record per CDR3 protein. This sample has some 52,000 distinct CDR3 sequences, with approximately 7% found just once. This specimen consisted of PBMCs, obtained at surgery. All receptors come from a female donor with early-stage non-small cell lung cancer. The CDR3 runs from the conserved cysteine through the conserved F or W. The D gene is left open where the match is weak. Some rows have no size entry. The others give once, few or many, or a class for an expanded clone.

V gene	clone size	D gene	J gene	CDR3 protein	CDR3 DNA
TRBV4-3	many	.	TRBJ2-3	CASSFEGDTQYF	TGCGCCAGCAGCTTCGAGGGAGATACGCAGTATTTT
TRBV27	many	TRBD2	TRBJ2-5	CASSPLLAGAREGETQYF	TGTGCCAGCAGTCCATTACTAGCGGGGGCCCGAGAGGGGGAGACCCAGTACTTC
TRBV29-1	many	.	TRBJ2-3	CSARIGEGRDTQYF	TGCAGCGCCAGAATCGGAGAGGGTAGGGATACGCAGTATTTT
TRBV7-9	many	TRBD2	TRBJ2-1	CASSFGLAGGNYNEQFF	TGTGCCAGCAGCTTCGGGCTAGCGGGGGGAAACTACAATGAGCAGTTCTTC
TRBV23-1	many	TRBD2	TRBJ2-3	CASSRFRERGLGADTQYF	TGCGCCAGCAGTCGGTTTAGGGAGCGGGGCCTTGGCGCAGATACGCAGTATTTT
TRBV28	many	.	TRBJ1-1	CASTKGHPNTEAFF	TGTGCCAGCACGAAGGGACACCCGAACACTGAAGCTTTCTTT
TRBV20-1	many	.	TRBJ1-1	CSALDSGTEAFF	TGCAGTGCTTTAGACAGTGGCACTGAAGCTTTCTTT
TRBV6-2/TRBV6-3	.	.	TRBJ2-1	CASSYGTGNEQFF	TGTGCCAGCAGTTACGGGACGGGCAATGAGCAGTTCTTC
TRBV28	few	TRBD1	TRBJ1-1	CASSLETGRLGAFF	TGTGCCAGCAGTTTGGAGACAGGGCGACTTGGGGCTTTCTTT
TRBV7-2	many	TRBD2	TRBJ2-3	CASSFSSGADTQYF	TGTGCCAGCAGCTTCTCTAGCGGGGCAGATACGCAGTATTTT
TRBV11-1	many	.	TRBJ2-1	CATGQDRTHEQFF	TGTGCCACCGGCCAAGACAGGACGCATGAGCAGTTCTTC
TRBV2	.	TRBD1	TRBJ1-1	CASRAWTGRNTEAFF	TGTGCCAGCAGGGCCTGGACAGGACGGAACACTGAAGCTTTCTTT
TRBV24-1	many	.	TRBJ2-1	CATARYRLGEQFF	TGTGCCACCGCTCGATACAGGCTGGGTGAGCAGTTCTTC
TRBV7-2	many	TRBD1	TRBJ1-2	CASSSRGQGRYGYTF	TGTGCCAGCAGCTCCAGAGGACAGGGGAGATATGGCTACACCTTC
TRBV7-8	.	TRBD1	TRBJ1-5	CASRHSGGTGNNQPQHF	TGTGCCAGCAGACACTCAGGGGGGACAGGGAACAATCAGCCCCAGCATTTT
TRBV9	.	TRBD1	TRBJ2-2	CASSQGRTGATGELFF	TGTGCCAGCAGCCAAGGGCGGACAGGGGCCACCGGGGAGCTGTTTTTT
TRBV20-1	many	.	TRBJ2-7	CSARGPHRGEATYEQYF	TGCAGTGCTAGAGGGCCCCACCGGGGAGAGGCAACCTACGAGCAGTACTTC
TRBV28	many	.	TRBJ2-3	CASSGTAKGTDTQYF	TGTGCCAGCAGTGGAACAGCTAAAGGCACAGATACGCAGTATTTT
TRBV6-1	.	TRBD1	TRBJ2-2	CASRWGTENTGELFF	TGTGCCAGCAGATGGGGGACAGAGAACACCGGGGAGCTGTTTTTT
TRBV5-5	.	.	TRBJ1-1	CASSLSPVQVNTEAFF	TGTGCCAGCAGCTTATCCCCGGTTCAAGTTAACACTGAAGCTTTCTTT
TRBV18	many	TRBD1	TRBJ1-2	CASSPSGQDRGYTF	TGTGCCAGCTCACCTAGTGGCCAGGACAGGGGCTACACCTTC
TRBV5-1	many	.	TRBJ2-3	CASSLGGGTDTQYF	TGCGCCAGCAGCTTAGGGGGAGGTACAGATACGCAGTATTTT
TRBV20-1	many	.	TRBJ2-3	CSALTTDTQYF	TGCAGTGCCCTCACAACAGATACGCAGTATTTT
TRBV7-6	many	.	TRBJ2-2	CASSLGGAGELFF	TGTGCCAGCAGCTTAGGGGGTGCCGGGGAGCTGTTTTTT
TRBV29-1	many	TRBD2	TRBJ2-7	CSGVAGGDEQYF	TGCAGCGGTGTAGCGGGGGGGGACGAGCAGTACTTC
TRBV28	many	.	TRBJ2-3	CASRGGIRADTQYF	TGTGCCAGCAGGGGTGGGATACGAGCAGATACGCAGTATTTT
TRBV4-3	.	TRBD1	TRBJ2-3	CASSQGDRGLVDTQYF	TGCGCCAGCAGCCAAGGGGACAGGGGGCTCGTGGATACGCAGTATTTT
TRBV7-6	few	TRBD1	TRBJ2-7	CASSSGQGRNEQYF	TGTGCCAGCAGCTCCGGACAGGGCAGGAACGAGCAGTACTTC